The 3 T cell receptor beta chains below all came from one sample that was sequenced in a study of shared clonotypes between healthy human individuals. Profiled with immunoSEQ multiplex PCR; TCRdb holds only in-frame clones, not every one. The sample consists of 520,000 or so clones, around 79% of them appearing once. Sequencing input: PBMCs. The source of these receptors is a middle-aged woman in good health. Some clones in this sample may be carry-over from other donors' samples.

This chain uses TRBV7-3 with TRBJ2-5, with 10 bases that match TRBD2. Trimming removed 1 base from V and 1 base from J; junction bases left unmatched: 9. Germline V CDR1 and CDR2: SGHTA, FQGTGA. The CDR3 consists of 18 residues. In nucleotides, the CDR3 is TGTGCCAGCAGCTTAATGTCCAGGGCTAGCGGGAGCCAAGAGACCCAGTACTTC. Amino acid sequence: CASSLMSRASGSQETQYF.

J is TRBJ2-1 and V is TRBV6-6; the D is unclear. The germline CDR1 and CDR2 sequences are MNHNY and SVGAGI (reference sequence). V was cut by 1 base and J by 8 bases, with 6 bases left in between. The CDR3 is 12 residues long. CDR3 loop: CASSYLQDEQFF. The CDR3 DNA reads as TGTGCCAGCAGTTACTTGCAAGATGAGCAGTTCTTC.

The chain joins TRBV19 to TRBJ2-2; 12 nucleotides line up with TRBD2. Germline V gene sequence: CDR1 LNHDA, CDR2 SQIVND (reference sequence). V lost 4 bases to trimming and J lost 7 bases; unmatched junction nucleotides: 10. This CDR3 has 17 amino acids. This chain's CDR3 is CASSTTLTSGRHGELFF. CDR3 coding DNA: TGTGCCAGTAGTACAACCCTGACTAGCGGGAGACACGGGGAGCTGTTTTTT. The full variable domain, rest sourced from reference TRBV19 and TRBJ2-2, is DGGITQSPKYLFRKEGQNVTLSCEQNLNHDAMYWYRQDPGQGLRLIYYSQIVNDFQKGDIAEGYSVSREKKESFPLTVTSAQKNPTAFYLCASSTTLTSGRHGELFFGEGSRLTVL.